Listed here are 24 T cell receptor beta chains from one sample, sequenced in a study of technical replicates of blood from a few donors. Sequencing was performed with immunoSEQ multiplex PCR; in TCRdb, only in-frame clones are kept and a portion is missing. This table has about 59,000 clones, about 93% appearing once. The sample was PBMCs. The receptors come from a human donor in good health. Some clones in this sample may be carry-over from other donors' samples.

CDR3 amino acids: CSSFSGEEGKTQYF. The CDR3 bases are TGCAGCAGCTTCTCGGGGGAGGAGGGCAAGACCCAGTACTTC. V gene TRBV29-1 combines with J gene TRBJ2-5, with D perhaps matching TRBD2 (6 bases). The V end was cut by 8 bases, the J end by 6 bases, with 22 bases between. CDR1 SQVTM and CDR2 ANQGSEA come from the germline V gene. The CDR3 covers 14 residues.

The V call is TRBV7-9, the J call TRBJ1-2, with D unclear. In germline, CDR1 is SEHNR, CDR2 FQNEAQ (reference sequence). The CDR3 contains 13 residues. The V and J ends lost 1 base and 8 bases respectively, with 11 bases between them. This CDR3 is CASSLEFGSGYTF. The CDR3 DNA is TGTGCCAGCAGCTTAGAATTCGGGTCCGGCTACACCTTC.

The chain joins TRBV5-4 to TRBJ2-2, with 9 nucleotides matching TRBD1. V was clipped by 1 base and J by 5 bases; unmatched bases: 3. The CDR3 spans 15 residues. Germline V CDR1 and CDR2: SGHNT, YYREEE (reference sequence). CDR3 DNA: TGTGCCAGCAGCTTGAGGGACAGGGATACCGGGGAGCTGTTTTTT. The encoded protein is CASSLRDRDTGELFF.

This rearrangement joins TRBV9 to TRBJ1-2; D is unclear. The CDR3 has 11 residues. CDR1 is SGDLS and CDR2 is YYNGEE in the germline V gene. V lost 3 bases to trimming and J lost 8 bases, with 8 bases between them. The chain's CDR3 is CASSELYGYTF. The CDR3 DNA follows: TGTGCCAGCAGCGAGCTATACGGCTACACCTTC. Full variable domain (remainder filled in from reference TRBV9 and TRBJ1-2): DSGVTQTPKHLITATGQRVTLRCSPRSGDLSVYWYQQSLDQGLQFLIQYYNGEERAKGNILERFSAQQFPDLHSELNLSSLELGDSALYFCASSELYGYTFGSGTRLTVV.

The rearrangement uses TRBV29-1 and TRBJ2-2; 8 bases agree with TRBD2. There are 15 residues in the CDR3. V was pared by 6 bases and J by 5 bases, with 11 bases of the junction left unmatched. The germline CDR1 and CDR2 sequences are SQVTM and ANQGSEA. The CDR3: CSVVDTGGETGELFF. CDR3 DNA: TGCAGCGTCGTTGACACGGGGGGGGAGACCGGGGAGCTGTTTTTT.

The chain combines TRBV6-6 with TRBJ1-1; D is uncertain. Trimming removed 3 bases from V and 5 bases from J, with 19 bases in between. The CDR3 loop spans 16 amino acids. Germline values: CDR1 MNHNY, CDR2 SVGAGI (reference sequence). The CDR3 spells CASSYGGRAAGTEAFF. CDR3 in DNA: TGTGCCAGCAGTTATGGTGGGCGGGCTGCGGGGACTGAAGCTTTCTTT.

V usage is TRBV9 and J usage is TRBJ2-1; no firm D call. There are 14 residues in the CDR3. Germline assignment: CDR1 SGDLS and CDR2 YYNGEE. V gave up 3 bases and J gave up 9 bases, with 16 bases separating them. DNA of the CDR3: TGTGCCAGCAGCGGGGTGGTTAGCTCCATTGAGCAGTTCTTC. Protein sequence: CASSGVVSSIEQFF.

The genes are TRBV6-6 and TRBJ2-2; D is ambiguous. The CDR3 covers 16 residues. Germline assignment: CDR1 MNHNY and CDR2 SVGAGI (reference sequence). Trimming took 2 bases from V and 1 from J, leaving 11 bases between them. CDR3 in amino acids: CASSYVALQNTGELFF. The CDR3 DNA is TGTGCCAGCAGTTACGTAGCCCTCCAGAACACCGGGGAGCTGTTTTTT.

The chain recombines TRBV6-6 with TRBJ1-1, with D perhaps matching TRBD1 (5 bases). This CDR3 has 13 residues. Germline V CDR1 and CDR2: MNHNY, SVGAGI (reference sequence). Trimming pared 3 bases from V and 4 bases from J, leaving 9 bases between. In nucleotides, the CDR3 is TGTGCCAGCAGTTATCGGGGGACCACTGAAGCTTTCTTT. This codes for CASSYRGTTEAFF.

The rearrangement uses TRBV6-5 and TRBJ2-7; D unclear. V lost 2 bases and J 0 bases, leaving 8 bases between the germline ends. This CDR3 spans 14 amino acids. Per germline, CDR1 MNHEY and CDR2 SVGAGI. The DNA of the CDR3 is TGTGCCAGCAGTTACCGGCGGAGCTCCTACGAGCAGTACTTC. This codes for CASSYRRSSYEQYF.

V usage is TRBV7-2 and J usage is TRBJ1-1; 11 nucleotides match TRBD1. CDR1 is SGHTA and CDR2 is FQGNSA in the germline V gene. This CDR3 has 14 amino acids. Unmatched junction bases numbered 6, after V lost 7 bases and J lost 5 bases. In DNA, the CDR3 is TGTGCCAGCAAGATCGGACAGGGGGCTACTGAAGCTTTCTTT. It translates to CASKIGQGATEAFF.

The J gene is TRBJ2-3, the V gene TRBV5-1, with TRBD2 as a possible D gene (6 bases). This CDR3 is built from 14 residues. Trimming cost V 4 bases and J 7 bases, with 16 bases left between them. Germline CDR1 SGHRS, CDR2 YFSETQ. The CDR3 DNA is TGCGCCAGCAGCCAGGGACTCCTTACTCATACGCAGTATTTT. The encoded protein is CASSQGLLTHTQYF.

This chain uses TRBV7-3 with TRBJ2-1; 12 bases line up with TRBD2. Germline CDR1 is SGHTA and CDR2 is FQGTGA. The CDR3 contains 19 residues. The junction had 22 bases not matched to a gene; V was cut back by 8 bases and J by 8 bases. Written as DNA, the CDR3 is TGTGCCAGCCGCACGCCCACAGGGGGCACTAGCGGGAGGCGGGATGAGCAGTTCTTC. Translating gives CASRTPTGGTSGRRDEQFF.

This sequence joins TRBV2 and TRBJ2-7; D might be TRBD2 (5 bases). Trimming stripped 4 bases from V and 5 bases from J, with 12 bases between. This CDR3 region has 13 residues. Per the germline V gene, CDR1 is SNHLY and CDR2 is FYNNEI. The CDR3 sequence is CASSGGLGNEQYF. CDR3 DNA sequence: TGTGCCAGCAGTGGAGGGCTCGGGAACGAGCAGTACTTC.

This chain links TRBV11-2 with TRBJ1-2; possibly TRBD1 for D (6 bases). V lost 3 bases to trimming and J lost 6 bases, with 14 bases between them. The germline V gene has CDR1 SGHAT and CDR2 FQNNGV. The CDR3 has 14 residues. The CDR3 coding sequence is TGTGCCAGCAGCTTTCTACAGGGAGTCCATGGCTACACCTTC. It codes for CASSFLQGVHGYTF.

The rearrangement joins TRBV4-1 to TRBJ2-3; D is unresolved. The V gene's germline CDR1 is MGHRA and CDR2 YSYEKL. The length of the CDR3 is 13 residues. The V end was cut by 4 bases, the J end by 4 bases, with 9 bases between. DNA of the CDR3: TGCGCCAGCAGCCCAGTGGTCGCAGATACGCAGTATTTT. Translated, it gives CASSPVVADTQYF.

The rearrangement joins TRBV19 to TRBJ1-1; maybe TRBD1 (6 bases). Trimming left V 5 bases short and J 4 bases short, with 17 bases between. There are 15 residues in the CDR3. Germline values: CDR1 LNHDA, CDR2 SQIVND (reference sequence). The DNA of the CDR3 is TGTGCCAGTAGTCACAGGGCTTTACGAGGCACTGAAGCTTTCTTT. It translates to CASSHRALRGTEAFF.

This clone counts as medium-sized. Here the CDR3 reads CASSKTIRDSNEKLFF. The CDR3 bases are TGTGCCAGCAGCAAAACTATCCGGGACAGTAATGAAAAACTGTTTTTT. The rearrangement links TRBV5-5 to TRBJ1-4; TRBD1 matches at 7 bases. The CDR3 runs 16 residues. J gave up 4 bases and V 4 bases, and 10 bases lay outside the gene matches. Germline CDR1 SGHKS, CDR2 YYEKEE (reference sequence).

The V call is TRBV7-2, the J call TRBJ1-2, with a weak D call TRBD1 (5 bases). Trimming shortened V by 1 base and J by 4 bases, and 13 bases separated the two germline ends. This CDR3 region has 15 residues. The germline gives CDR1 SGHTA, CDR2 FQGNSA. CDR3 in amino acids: CASSLVGAGGYGYTF. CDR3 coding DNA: TGTGCCAGCAGCTTAGTAGGGGCCGGGGGCTATGGCTACACCTTC.

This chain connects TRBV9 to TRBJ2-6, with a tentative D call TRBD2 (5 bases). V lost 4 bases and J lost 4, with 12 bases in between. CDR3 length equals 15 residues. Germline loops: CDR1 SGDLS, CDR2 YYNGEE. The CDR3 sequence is CASSPRGPGANVLTF. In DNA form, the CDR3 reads TGTGCCAGCAGCCCCAGAGGGCCAGGGGCCAACGTCCTGACTTTC.

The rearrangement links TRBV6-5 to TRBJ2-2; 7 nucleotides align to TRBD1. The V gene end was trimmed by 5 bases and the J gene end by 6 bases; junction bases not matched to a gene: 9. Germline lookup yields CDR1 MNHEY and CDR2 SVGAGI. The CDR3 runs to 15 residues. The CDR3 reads CASSTGQIKSGELFF. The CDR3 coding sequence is TGTGCCAGCAGTACGGGACAGATCAAGTCCGGGGAGCTGTTTTTT.

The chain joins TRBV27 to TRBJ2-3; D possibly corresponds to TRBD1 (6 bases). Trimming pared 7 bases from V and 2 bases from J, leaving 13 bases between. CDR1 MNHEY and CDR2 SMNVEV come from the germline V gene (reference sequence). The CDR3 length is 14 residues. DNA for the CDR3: TGTGCCAGCAAAAAACAGGGCTTCACAGATACGCAGTATTTT. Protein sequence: CASKKQGFTDTQYF.

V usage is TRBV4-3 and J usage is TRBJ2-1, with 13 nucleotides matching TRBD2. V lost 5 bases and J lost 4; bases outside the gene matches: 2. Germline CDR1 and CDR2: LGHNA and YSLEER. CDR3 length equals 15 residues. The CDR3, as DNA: TGCGCCAGCAGCGAACTAGCGGGGGGGTACAATGAGCAGTTCTTC. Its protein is CASSELAGGYNEQFF.

In DNA form, the CDR3 reads TGTGCCAGCAGCTGGGATACAGGGGGCTATGGCTACACCTTC. It codes for CASSWDTGGYGYTF. The genes are TRBV5-6 and TRBJ1-2, with 8 bases that match TRBD1. J was trimmed by 4 bases and V by 3 bases; bases with no gene match: 5. The CDR3 has 14 residues. Germline lookup yields CDR1 SGHDT and CDR2 YYEEEE.